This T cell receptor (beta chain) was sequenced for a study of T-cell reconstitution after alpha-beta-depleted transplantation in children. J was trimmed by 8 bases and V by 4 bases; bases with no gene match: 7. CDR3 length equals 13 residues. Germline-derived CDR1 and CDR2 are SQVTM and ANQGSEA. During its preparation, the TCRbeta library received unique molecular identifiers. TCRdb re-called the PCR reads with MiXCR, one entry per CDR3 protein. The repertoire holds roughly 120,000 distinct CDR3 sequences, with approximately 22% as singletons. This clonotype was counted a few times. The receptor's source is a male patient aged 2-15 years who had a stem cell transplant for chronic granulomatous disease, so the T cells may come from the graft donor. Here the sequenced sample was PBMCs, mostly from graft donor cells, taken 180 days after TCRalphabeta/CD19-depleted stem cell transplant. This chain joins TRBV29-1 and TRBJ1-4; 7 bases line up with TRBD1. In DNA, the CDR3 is TGCAGCGTTGTCTTGGGACAGCGAGAAAAACTGTTTTTT. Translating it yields CSVVLGQREKLFF.